This TCR beta chain came from a study of blood T cells in healthy people across ages. Broader study findings: Getting older went along with TCR beta diversity per million T cells dropping roughly linearly.

CDR3 size: 13 residues. Trimming took off 2 bases at V and 4 bases at J, with 8 bases between the two ends. For the second PCR, which ran for about 6 to 11 cycles, a sample-barcoded 5' primer and a J-beta primer mix were used. TCRdb redid the calling of the 5' RACE reads with MiXCR, one entry per CDR3 protein. The sample has approximately 780,000 distinct CDR3 sequences; more than 25% are singletons. This clonotype showed up just a few times. Antigen specificity is unknown. These same records also appear under a second study, on T cells of mothers and their children. This second report adds: The people who donated were three healthy Caucasian mothers and their six children.

The receptor comes from a boy younger than 18 in good health. Input material: blood. The J gene is TRBJ1-2, the V gene TRBV12-3 or TRBV12-4; D remains ambiguous. CDR3 residues: CASSLRRSYGYTF. For the CDR3, the DNA is TGTGCCAGCAGTTTACGACGCTCCTATGGCTACACCTTC.